The TCR beta chain under discussion was sequenced for a study of T cells after yellow fever vaccination. Overall study context: Preparation of the low-cell-number fractions used SMART-Seq v4 Ultra Low Input.

About this clonotype: What it recognizes is unknown.

5'RACE template switching generated TCR cDNA, adding a universal primer site and UMIs. TCRdb used MiXCR to reprocess the 5' RACE reads, holding one entry per CDR3 protein. The table lists some 350,000 distinct CDR3 sequences, 11% of them singletons. Study results and caveats: Weaker overall, the secondary response nonetheless peaked faster (day 5 versus 15).

The V gene lost 8 bases and the J gene lost 4 bases, with 14 bases spanning the gap. The CDR3 extends over 13 amino acids. The germline V gene has CDR1 ENHRY and CDR2 SYGVKD. Specimen: PBMCs, collected on the day of the first yellow fever vaccination. The clonotype originates from a man aged 18 to 29 who received the YFV17D yellow fever vaccine. The chain carries TRBV10-3 and TRBJ1-2; TRBD1 might be the D (5 bases). CDR3 loop: CAIYRAGTYGYTF. The CDR3, as DNA: TGTGCCATCTATAGGGCCGGGACCTATGGCTACACCTTC.